This T cell receptor beta chain was retrieved from a study of blood T cells in healthy people across ages. The extraction recovered at least 5 micrograms of total RNA per sample. Germline-derived CDR1 and CDR2 are DFQATT and SNEGSKA (reference sequence). Trimming took off 4 bases at V and 2 bases at J, with 8 bases between the two ends. The CDR3 loop spans 12 amino acids. This clonotype was observed a handful of times. With a J-beta primer mix and a sample-barcoded 5' primer, a second PCR ran roughly 7 to 11 cycles. TCRdb ran MiXCR on the 5' RACE reads and lists one entry per CDR3 protein. The sample has roughly 680,000 distinct CDR3 sequences; roughly half are singletons.

The chain joins TRBV20-1 to TRBJ1-2, with D possibly being TRBD1 (5 bases). The TCR sequence derives from a woman older than 75 in good health. The sample comprised blood. CDR3: CSATGANYGYTF. Written as DNA, the CDR3 is TGCAGTGCTACCGGGGCCAACTATGGCTACACCTTC.